These 7 T cell receptor beta chains share one sample of origin, sequenced in a study of T cell responses to AZD1222 COVID-19 vaccine. The protocol was immunoSEQ multiplex PCR, while the TCRdb copy is restricted to in-frame clones and leaves out a portion. The profile shows under 150,000 clones, 80% to 95% of them singletons. The sequencing here drew on peripheral blood, taken 28 days after the second AZD1222 dose. All receptors derive from an adult who received the AZD1222 COVID-19 vaccine.

This clone showed up just once. The J gene is TRBJ2-1, the V gene TRBV7-3; 7 bases line up with TRBD1. Trimming removed 2 bases from V and 7 bases from J; junction bases left unmatched: 5. The CDR3 length is 14 residues. Germline-derived CDR1 and CDR2 are SGHTA and FQGTGA. CDR3 sequence: CASSLLTGPNEQFF. CDR3 sequence (DNA): TGTGCCAGCAGCTTACTGACAGGGCCAAATGAGCAGTTCTTC.

The chain links TRBV3-1 (or the pseudogene TRBV3-2) to TRBJ2-5, with TRBD2 identical over 12 bases. The CDR3 consists of 15 residues. Germline V gene sequence: CDR1 LGHDT, CDR2 YNNKEL (reference sequence). V lost 4 bases and J lost 1; bases outside the gene matches: 1. This CDR3 reads CASSPTSGGQETQYF. The CDR3 DNA reads as TGTGCCAGCAGCCCGACTAGCGGGGGCCAAGAGACCCAGTACTTC.

The chain links TRBV4-3 to TRBJ2-7; 7 nucleotides line up with TRBD1. This CDR3 comprises 14 residues. J gave up 4 bases and V 5 bases, and 8 bases lay outside the gene matches. The germline gives CDR1 LGHNA, CDR2 YSLEER. CDR3 sequence: CASSFDRVDYEQYF. CDR3 sequence (DNA): TGCGCCAGCAGCTTTGACAGGGTAGATTACGAGCAGTACTTC.

The V gene is TRBV7-2, the J gene TRBJ2-3; TRBD2 aligns across 8 bases. Trimming cost V 1 base and J 0 bases; bases outside gene matches: 6. CDR1 and CDR2 from the germline V gene are SGHTA and FQGNSA. This CDR3 has 17 residues. Here the CDR3 DNA reads TGTGCCAGCAGCTTAGTAGCTAGCGGGCTGAGCACAGATACGCAGTATTTT. Amino acid sequence: CASSLVASGLSTDTQYF. Together with reference TRBV7-2 and TRBJ2-3, the CDR3 gives the full variable domain: GAGVSQSPSNKVTEKGKDVELRCDPISGHTALYWYRQSLGQGLEFLIYFQGNSAPDKSGLPSDRFSAERTGGSVSTLTIQRTQQEDSAVYLCASSLVASGLSTDTQYFGPGTRLTVL.

This chain connects TRBV28 to TRBJ1-6, with a possible D match to TRBD1 (5 bases). The CDR3 length is 16 residues. Trimming took 3 bases from V and 9 from J, leaving 18 bases between them. Per the germline V gene, CDR1 is MDHEN and CDR2 is SYDVKM. The CDR3: CASSFPAGSVGSPLHF. For the CDR3, the DNA is TGTGCCAGCAGTTTTCCCGCAGGGAGTGTTGGTTCACCCCTCCACTTT.

This chain connects TRBV6-5 to TRBJ2-7, with TRBD2 matching over 10 bases. There are 13 residues in the CDR3. Germline assignment: CDR1 MNHEY and CDR2 SVGAGI. The trim removed 2 bases at V and 6 bases at J, leaving 1 base unmatched. CDR3 sequence: CASSYGLAAEQYF. The DNA of the CDR3 is TGTGCCAGCAGTTACGGACTAGCGGCCGAGCAGTACTTC.

The genes are TRBV7-9 and TRBJ1-2, with no clear D. Germline V CDR1 and CDR2: SEHNR, FQNEAQ (reference sequence). This CDR3 comprises 13 residues. V lost 0 bases, J lost 4 bases, and 6 bases lay in between. CDR3 region: CASSLAAAYGYTF. The CDR3 coding sequence is TGTGCCAGCAGCTTAGCGGCCGCCTATGGCTACACCTTC. Complete variable domain (other parts from reference TRBV7-9 and TRBJ1-2): DTGVSQNPRHKITKRGQNVTFRCDPISEHNRLYWYRQTLGQGPEFLTYFQNEAQLEKSRLLSDRFSAERPKGSFSTLEIQRTEQGDSAMYLCASSLAAAYGYTFGSGTRLTVV.